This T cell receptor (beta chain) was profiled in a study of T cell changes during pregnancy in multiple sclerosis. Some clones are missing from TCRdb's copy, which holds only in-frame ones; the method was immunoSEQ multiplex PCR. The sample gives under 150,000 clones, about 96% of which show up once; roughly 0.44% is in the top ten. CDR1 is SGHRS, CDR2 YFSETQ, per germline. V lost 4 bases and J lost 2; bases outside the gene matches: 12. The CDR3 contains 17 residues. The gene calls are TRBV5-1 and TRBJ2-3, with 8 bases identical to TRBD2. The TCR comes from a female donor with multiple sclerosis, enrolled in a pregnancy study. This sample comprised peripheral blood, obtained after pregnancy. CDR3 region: CASSLGRLAGNTDTQYF. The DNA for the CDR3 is TGCGCCAGCAGCCTTGGTCGGTTAGCGGGAAACACAGATACGCAGTATTTT.